This T cell receptor beta chain is from a study of Tregs in tolerant kidney transplant recipients. For the study at large: Related graft donors supplied nonmyeloablative bone marrow transplants, and mixed chimerism was transient.

Looked up from germline, CDR1 is SGHTA and CDR2 is FQGNSA. V was cut by 3 bases and J by 0 bases, with 1 base left in between. The CDR3 runs 12 residues. This clone appeared a single time. TCRdb's table, derived via immunoSEQ multiplex PCR, lists solely in-frame clones and lacks some. Among 50,000 to 75,000 clones, 70% to 90% were seen once, and the ten largest hold 2.1%. V is TRBV7-2 and J is TRBJ2-3; unclear D gene. The sequences come from Tregs from blood, collected before the transplant. The clonotype originates from a human donor who received a combined kidney and bone marrow transplant. Here the CDR3 reads CASSLSTDTQYF. In nucleotides, the CDR3 is TGTGCCAGCAGCTTGAGCACAGATACGCAGTATTTT.